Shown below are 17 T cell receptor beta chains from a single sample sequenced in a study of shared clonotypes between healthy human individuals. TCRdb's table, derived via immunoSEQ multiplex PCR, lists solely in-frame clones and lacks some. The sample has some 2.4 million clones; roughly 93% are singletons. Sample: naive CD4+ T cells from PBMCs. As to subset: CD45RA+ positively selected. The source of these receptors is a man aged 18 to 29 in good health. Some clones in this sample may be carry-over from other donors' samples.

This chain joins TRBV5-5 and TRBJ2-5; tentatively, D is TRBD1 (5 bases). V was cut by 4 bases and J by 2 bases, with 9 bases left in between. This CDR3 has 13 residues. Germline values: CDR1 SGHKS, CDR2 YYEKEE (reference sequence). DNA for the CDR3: TGTGCCAGCAGCAGGGGTGAGCAAGAGACCCAGTACTTC. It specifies CASSRGEQETQYF.

This chain's CDR3 is CASSLYREGYEQYF. CDR3 nucleotide sequence: TGCGCCAGCAGCTTGTACAGGGAGGGCTACGAGCAGTACTTC. This chain joins TRBV5-1 and TRBJ2-7, with D possibly matching TRBD2 (7 bases). Germline assignment: CDR1 SGHRS and CDR2 YFSETQ. The V end lost 1 base, the J end lost 3 bases, and 11 bases lay between the germline ends. The CDR3 loop spans 14 amino acids.

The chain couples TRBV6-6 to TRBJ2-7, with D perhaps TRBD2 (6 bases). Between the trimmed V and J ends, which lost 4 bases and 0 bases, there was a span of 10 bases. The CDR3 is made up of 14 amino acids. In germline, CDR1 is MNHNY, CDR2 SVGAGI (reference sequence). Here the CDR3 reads CASSFPGDSYEQYF. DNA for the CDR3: TGTGCCAGCAGTTTCCCGGGAGACTCCTACGAGCAGTACTTC.

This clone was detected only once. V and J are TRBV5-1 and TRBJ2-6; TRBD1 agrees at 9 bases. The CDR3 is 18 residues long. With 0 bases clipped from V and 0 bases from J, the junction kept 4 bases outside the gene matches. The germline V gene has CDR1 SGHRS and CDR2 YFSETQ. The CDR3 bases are TGCGCCAGCAGCTTGGGGACAGGGGTGCGCTCTGGGGCCAACGTCCTGACTTTC. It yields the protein CASSLGTGVRSGANVLTF. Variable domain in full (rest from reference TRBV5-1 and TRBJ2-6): KAGVTQTPRYLIKTRGQQVTLSCSPISGHRSVSWYQQTPGQGLQFLFEYFSETQRNKGNFPGRFSGRQFSNSRSEMNVSTLELGDSALYLCASSLGTGVRSGANVLTFGAGSRLTVL.

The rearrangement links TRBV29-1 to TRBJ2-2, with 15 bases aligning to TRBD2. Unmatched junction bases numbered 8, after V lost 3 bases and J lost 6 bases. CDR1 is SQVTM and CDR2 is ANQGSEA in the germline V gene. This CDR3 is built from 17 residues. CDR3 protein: CSVEAGTSGRLAGELFF. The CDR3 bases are TGCAGCGTTGAGGCCGGGACTAGCGGGAGGTTGGCCGGGGAGCTGTTTTTT.

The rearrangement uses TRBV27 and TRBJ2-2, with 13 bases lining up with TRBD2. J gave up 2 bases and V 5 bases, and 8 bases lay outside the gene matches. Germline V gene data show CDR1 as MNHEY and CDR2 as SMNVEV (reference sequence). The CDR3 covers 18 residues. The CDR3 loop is CASSPLGLAGPNTGELFF. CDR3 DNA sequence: TGTGCCAGCAGTCCCCTGGGACTAGCGGGACCAAACACCGGGGAGCTGTTTTTT.

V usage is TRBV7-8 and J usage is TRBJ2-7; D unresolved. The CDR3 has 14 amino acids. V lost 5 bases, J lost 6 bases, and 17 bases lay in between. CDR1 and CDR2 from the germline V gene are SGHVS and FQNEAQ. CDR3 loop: CASSAETALGEQYF. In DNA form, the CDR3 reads TGTGCCAGCAGCGCGGAAACAGCCCTGGGCGAGCAGTACTTC.

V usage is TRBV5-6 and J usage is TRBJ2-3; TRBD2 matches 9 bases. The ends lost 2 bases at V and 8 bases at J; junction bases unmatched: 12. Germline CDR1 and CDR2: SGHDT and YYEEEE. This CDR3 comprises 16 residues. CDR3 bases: TGTGCCAGCAGCTTCCGACTAGCGGTAGAGGGGGGTACGCAGTATTTT. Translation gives CASSFRLAVEGGTQYF.

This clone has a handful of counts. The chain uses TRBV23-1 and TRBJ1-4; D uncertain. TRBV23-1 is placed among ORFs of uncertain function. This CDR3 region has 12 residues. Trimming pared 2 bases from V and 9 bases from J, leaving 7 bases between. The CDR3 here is CASSQAAQKLFF. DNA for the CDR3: TGCGCCAGCAGTCAAGCGGCACAAAAACTGTTTTTT.

The CDR3 DNA follows: TGTGCCAGCAGCTTAGCGACGGGTGGTAGGGCGGACTACGAGCAGTACTTC. This sequence encodes CASSLATGGRADYEQYF. V usage is TRBV7-8 and J usage is TRBJ2-7; D gene unclear. The CDR3 has 17 residues. The ends were cut back, 0 bases at V and 3 bases at J, with 18 bases in the middle. The germline CDR1 and CDR2 sequences are SGHVS and FQNEAQ.

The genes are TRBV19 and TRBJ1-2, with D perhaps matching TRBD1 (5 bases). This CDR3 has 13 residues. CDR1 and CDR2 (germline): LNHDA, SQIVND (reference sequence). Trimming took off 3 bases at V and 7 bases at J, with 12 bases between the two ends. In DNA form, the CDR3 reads TGTGCCAGTAGTATTGACAGAACCGGTGGCTACACCTTC. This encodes CASSIDRTGGYTF.

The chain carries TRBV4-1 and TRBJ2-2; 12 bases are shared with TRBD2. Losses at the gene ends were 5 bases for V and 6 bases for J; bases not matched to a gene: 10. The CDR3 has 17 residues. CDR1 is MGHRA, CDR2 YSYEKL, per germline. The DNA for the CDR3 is TGCGCCAGCAGCATGTGGGGACTAGCGGGTGCGGCCGGGGAGCTGTTTTTT. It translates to CASSMWGLAGAAGELFF.

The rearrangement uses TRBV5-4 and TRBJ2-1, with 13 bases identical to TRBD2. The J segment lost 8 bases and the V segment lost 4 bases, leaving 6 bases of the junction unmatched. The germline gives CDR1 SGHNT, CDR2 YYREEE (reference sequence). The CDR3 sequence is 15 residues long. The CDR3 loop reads CASSATSGRAYEQFF. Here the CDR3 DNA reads TGTGCCAGCAGCGCTACTAGCGGGAGGGCCTATGAGCAGTTCTTC.

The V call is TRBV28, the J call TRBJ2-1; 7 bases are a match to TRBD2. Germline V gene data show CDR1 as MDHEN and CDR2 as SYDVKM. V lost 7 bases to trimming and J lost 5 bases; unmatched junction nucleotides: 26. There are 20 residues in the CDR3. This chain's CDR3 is CASTDLYGGRAYLQDNEQFF. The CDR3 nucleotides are TGTGCCAGCACTGATCTATATGGGGGGAGGGCTTATTTACAGGACAATGAGCAGTTCTTC. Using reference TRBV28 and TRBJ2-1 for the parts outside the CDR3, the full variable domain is DVKVTQSSRYLVKRTGEKVFLECVQDMDHENMFWYRQDPGLGLRLIYFSYDVKMKEKGDIPEGYSVSREKKERFSLILESASTNQTSMYLCASTDLYGGRAYLQDNEQFFGPGTRLTVL.

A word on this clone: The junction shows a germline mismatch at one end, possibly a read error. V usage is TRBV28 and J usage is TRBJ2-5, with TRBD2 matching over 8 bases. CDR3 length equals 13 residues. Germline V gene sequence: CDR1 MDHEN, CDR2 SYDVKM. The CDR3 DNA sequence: TGCGGGAGCGGGAGCCCAGCCCGGGAGACCCAGTACTTC. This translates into CGSGSPARETQYF.

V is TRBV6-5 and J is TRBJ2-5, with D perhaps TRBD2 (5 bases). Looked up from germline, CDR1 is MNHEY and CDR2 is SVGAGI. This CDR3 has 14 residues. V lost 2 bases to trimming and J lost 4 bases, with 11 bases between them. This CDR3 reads CASSYGGIIETQYF. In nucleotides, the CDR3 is TGTGCCAGCAGTTACGGAGGAATAATAGAGACCCAGTACTTC.

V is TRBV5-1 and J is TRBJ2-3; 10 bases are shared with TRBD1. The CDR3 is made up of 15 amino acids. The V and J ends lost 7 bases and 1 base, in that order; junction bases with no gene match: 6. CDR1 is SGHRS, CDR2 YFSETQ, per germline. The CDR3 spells CASDHGTGGTDTQYF. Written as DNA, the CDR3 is TGCGCCAGCGACCACGGGACAGGGGGCACAGATACGCAGTATTTT.